Following are 15 T cell receptor beta chains from one sample sequenced in a study of T cell responses to AZD1222 COVID-19 vaccine (dated by TCRdb to the early 2020s). Libraries were constructed by the immunoSEQ multiplex PCR assay. TCRdb limited this immuneACCESS table to in-frame rearrangements with V and J called. A share of clones is missing; checked studies link under half to unresolved V genes, and the rest is unexplained. The sample records 95,000 to 110,000 clones, 87% of which are singletons. The ten top clones hold 3.5% to 4.5% of the sample. The sample's time point label, in plain terms: baseline before first vaccination. Specimen: peripheral blood, collected on day 0 of AZD1222 vaccination. The source is an adult in good health.

The gene calls are TRBV7-3 and TRBJ2-1, with TRBD2 matching over 14 bases. This CDR3 region has 14 residues. The germline V gene has CDR1 SGHTA and CDR2 FQGTGA. Trimming took 5 bases from V and 7 from J; bases not matched to a gene: 1. The CDR3: CASSRLAGGNEQFF. CDR3 coding DNA: TGTGCCAGCAGCCGACTAGCGGGGGGGAATGAGCAGTTCTTC.

The V gene is TRBV7-9, the J gene TRBJ1-2; a weak D match, TRBD1 (5 bases). CDR3 length equals 14 residues. The V gene's germline CDR1 is SEHNR and CDR2 FQNEAQ (reference sequence). V lost 7 bases and J 2 bases, leaving 14 bases between the germline ends. The CDR3 sequence is CASTRPSGNYGYTF. CDR3 in DNA: TGTGCCAGCACCCGTCCGTCAGGGAACTATGGCTACACCTTC.

The CDR3 loop reads CASSLNRELFF. CDR3 coding DNA: TGTGCCAGCAGCTTGAACCGGGAGCTGTTTTTT. The genes are TRBV5-4 and TRBJ2-2; D gene unclear. V lost 1 base and J lost 9, with 4 bases in between. The CDR3 totals 11 residues. Looked up from germline, CDR1 is SGHNT and CDR2 is YYREEE (reference sequence).

The chain couples TRBV27 to TRBJ1-2; maybe TRBD1 (6 bases). Germline loops: CDR1 MNHEY, CDR2 SMNVEV (reference sequence). Deletions cut 4 bases from V and 2 bases from J, with 8 bases between. CDR3 length: 13 amino acids. CDR3: CASSSGQNYGYTF. In DNA form, the CDR3 reads TGTGCCAGCAGTTCTGGACAGAACTATGGCTACACCTTC.

The chain has TRBV27 and TRBJ2-3, with a tentative D call TRBD1 (5 bases). Between the trimmed V and J ends, which lost 10 bases and 1 base, there was a span of 27 bases. This CDR3 region has 18 residues. Germline V gene lookup returns CDR1 MNHEY and CDR2 SMNVEV (reference sequence). The DNA for the CDR3 is TGTGCCACCAGCACGCGTTACAGGAACCCGTTGGGCACAGATACGCAGTATTTT. Translating it yields CATSTRYRNPLGTDTQYF.

V usage is TRBV9 and J usage is TRBJ2-4; the D gene is possibly TRBD2 (5 bases). Trimming stripped 3 bases from V and 0 bases from J, with 13 bases between. The length of the CDR3 is 16 residues. Per the germline V gene, CDR1 is SGDLS and CDR2 is YYNGEE. The chain's CDR3 is CASSAGFEVAKNIQYF. The CDR3 DNA follows: TGTGCCAGCAGCGCGGGGTTCGAGGTAGCCAAAAACATTCAGTACTTC.

The chain uses TRBV5-1 and TRBJ2-2; D gene ambiguous. V was cut by 4 bases and J by 7 bases, with 14 bases left in between. The CDR3 loop spans 14 amino acids. Germline CDR1 reads SGHRS; CDR2 reads YFSETQ. CDR3 DNA: TGCGCCAGCAGCCTTGTAATAGTTAGCGGGGAGCTGTTTTTT. It is translated as CASSLVIVSGELFF.

This clone was seen a few times. V usage is TRBV7-8 and J usage is TRBJ2-3; TRBD2 might be the D (5 bases). The germline CDR1 and CDR2 sequences are SGHVS and FQNEAQ. V lost 5 bases to trimming and J lost 2 bases, with 23 bases between them. CDR3 size: 18 residues. In nucleotides, the CDR3 is TGTGCCAGCAGCGGCGATCTAGAGGGTGCGGAAGACACAGATACGCAGTATTTT. Translation gives CASSGDLEGAEDTDTQYF.

This sequence joins TRBV25-1 and TRBJ2-2; 9 nucleotides align to TRBD1. V lost 5 bases, J lost 2 bases, and 6 bases stayed unmatched. Looked up from germline, CDR1 is MGHDK and CDR2 is SYGVNS. This CDR3 has 16 amino acids. In nucleotides, the CDR3 is TGTGCCAGCAGTCAGAGGACAGGGGTTAACACCGGGGAGCTGTTTTTT. Its protein product is CASSQRTGVNTGELFF.

The genes are TRBV7-7 and TRBJ1-2; D remains ambiguous. Germline V gives CDR1 SSHAT, CDR2 FNYEAQ (reference sequence). V was clipped by 3 bases and J by 4 bases, with 18 bases between them. The CDR3 contains 16 residues. In DNA, the CDR3 is TGTGCCAGCAGCTTGGGTATCGACCAAAAGCTCTATGGCTACACCTTC. It is translated as CASSLGIDQKLYGYTF.

Note on this clone: One end of the junction does not line up with germline, which may come from a read error. The chain joins TRBV10-1 to TRBJ1-2, with no clear D. There are 9 residues in the CDR3. The V gene's germline CDR1 is WNHNN and CDR2 SYGVQD (reference sequence). The CDR3 DNA reads as TGCGCCAGCAGGACTTCGAGGCTCTTC. It is translated as CASRTSRLF.

This chain connects TRBV19 to TRBJ1-1; D is uncertain. Trimming stripped 8 bases from V and 4 bases from J, with 14 bases between. The CDR3 is made up of 13 amino acids. CDR1 LNHDA and CDR2 SQIVND come from the germline V gene (reference sequence). The CDR3 is CASGSTYGTEAFF. The CDR3 nucleotides are TGTGCCAGTGGTTCCACCTATGGCACTGAAGCTTTCTTT.

By share, this clone ranks as medium-sized. J is TRBJ1-2 and V is TRBV19; 7 bases fit TRBD1. Germline lookup yields CDR1 LNHDA and CDR2 SQIVND (reference sequence). V shed 5 bases and J 6 bases; nucleotides not matched to a gene: 6. This CDR3 spans 13 amino acids. CDR3 sequence: CASSLGQVDGYTF. In nucleotides, the CDR3 is TGTGCCAGTAGTCTTGGACAGGTGGATGGCTACACCTTC.

The V and J genes are TRBV30 and TRBJ1-3; D uncertain. V was clipped by 4 bases and J by 0 bases, with 13 bases between them. Looked up from germline, CDR1 is GTSNPN and CDR2 is SVGIG (reference sequence). CDR3 length equals 15 residues. CDR3 sequence: CAWKDQGRSGNTIYF. The CDR3 region has the DNA TGTGCCTGGAAGGATCAAGGACGCTCTGGAAACACCATATATTTT.

The rearrangement links TRBV7-2 to TRBJ2-3, with D possibly called TRBD1 or TRBD2 (5 bases each). This CDR3 is built from 14 residues. V gave up 5 bases and J gave up 0 bases, with 9 bases separating them. Germline CDR1 is SGHTA and CDR2 is FQGNSA. The CDR3 nucleotides are TGTGCCAGCAGCCCGGGACGGAGCACAGATACGCAGTATTTT. Translating it yields CASSPGRSTDTQYF.